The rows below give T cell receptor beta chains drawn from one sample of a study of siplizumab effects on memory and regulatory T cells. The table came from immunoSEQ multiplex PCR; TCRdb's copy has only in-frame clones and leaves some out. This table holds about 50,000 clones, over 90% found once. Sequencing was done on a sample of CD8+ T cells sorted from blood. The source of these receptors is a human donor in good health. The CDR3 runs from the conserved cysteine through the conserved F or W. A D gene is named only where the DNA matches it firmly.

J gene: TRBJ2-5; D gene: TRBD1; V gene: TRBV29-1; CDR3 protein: CSVSRQGEETQYF; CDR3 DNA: TGCAGCGTATCGAGACAGGGCGAAGAGACCCAGTACTTC
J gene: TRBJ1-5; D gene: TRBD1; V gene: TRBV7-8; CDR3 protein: CASSLGDRYQPQHF; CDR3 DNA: TGTGCCAGCAGCTTAGGGGACAGGTATCAGCCCCAGCATTTT
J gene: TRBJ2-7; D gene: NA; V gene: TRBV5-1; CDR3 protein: CASSLWQGTTEQYF; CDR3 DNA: TGCGCCAGCAGCTTGTGGCAGGGAACGACCGAGCAGTACTTC
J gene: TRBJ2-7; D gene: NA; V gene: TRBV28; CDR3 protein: CASSGFEGPREQYF; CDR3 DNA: TGTGCCTCCAGCGGGTTTGAGGGGCCGCGGGAGCAGTACTTC
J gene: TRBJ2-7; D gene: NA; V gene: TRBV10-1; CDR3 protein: CASWTWAPYEQYF; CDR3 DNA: TGCGCCAGCTGGACATGGGCCCCCTACGAGCAGTACTTC
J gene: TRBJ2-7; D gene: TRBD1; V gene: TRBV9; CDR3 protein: CASSAGQVPYEQYF; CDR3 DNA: TGTGCCAGCAGCGCGGGACAGGTCCCCTACGAGCAGTACTTC
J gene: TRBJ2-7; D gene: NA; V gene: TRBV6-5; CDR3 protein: CASSYGSTYEQYF; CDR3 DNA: TGTGCCAGCAGTTATGGGTCAACCTACGAGCAGTACTTC
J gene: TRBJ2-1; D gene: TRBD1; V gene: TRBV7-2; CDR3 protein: CASSWGQVNEQFF; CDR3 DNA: TGTGCCAGCAGCTGGGGACAGGTCAATGAGCAGTTCTTC
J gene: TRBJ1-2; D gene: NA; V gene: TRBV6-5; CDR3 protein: CASSPRELGGYTF; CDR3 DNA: TGTGCCAGCAGTCCCAGGGAGCTGGGCGGCTACACCTTC
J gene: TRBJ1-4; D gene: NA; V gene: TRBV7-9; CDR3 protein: CASSEDTTYEKLFF; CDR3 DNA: TGTGCCAGCAGCGAGGACACAACTTATGAAAAACTGTTTTTT
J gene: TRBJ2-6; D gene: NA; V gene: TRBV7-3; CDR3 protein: CASSHQGANVLTF; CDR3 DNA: TGTGCCAGCAGCCACCAGGGAGCCAACGTCCTGACTTTC
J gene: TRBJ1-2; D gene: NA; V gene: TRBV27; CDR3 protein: CASSSDMGRLKYGYTF; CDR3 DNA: TGTGCCAGCAGTTCCGATATGGGTCGCTTAAAATATGGCTACACCTTC
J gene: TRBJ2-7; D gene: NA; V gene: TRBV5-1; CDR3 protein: CASSYLGNYEQYF; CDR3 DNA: TGCGCCAGCAGCTACCTAGGCAACTACGAGCAGTACTTC
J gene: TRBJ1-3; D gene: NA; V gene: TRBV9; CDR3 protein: CASSVYRTERSGNTIYF; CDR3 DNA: TGTGCCAGCAGCGTGTATCGTACTGAGCGCTCTGGAAACACCATATATTTT